These 31 T cell receptor beta chains came from one sample sequenced in a study of OX40 agonist ivuxolimab in advanced cancers. The data were produced by immunoSEQ multiplex PCR, yet TCRdb's version contains in-frame clones alone and is incomplete. The sample has about 48,000 clones; about 87% are singletons. The input for sequencing was CD4+ or CD8+ T cells sorted from blood, taken in a trial of the OX40 agonist ivuxolimab. Receptors originate from an adult with an advanced solid tumor such as melanoma, head and neck, liver or kidney cancer.

The chain combines TRBV9 with TRBJ2-1; D is undetermined. Germline assignment: CDR1 SGDLS and CDR2 YYNGEE. The V and J ends lost 1 base and 4 bases respectively, with 9 bases between them. This CDR3 comprises 14 residues. CDR3 sequence: CASSVSPSYNEQFF. The CDR3 nucleotides read TGTGCCAGCAGCGTAAGTCCTTCTTACAATGAGCAGTTCTTC.

CDR3 sequence reads: CAIRATGALVGSYNEQFF. The CDR3 DNA follows: TGTGCCATCAGGGCTACAGGGGCTCTAGTGGGCTCCTACAATGAGCAGTTCTTC. The chain uses TRBV10-3 and TRBJ2-1; 7 bases are shared with TRBD1. Germline assignment: CDR1 ENHRY and CDR2 SYGVKD. The CDR3 contains 18 residues. V lost 6 bases and J lost 0; bases outside the gene matches: 14.

This chain connects TRBV7-2 to TRBJ1-1; 10 positions agree with TRBD1. The CDR3 is 16 amino acids. V dropped 4 bases and J dropped 3; count of bases not matched to a gene: 8. Germline V lookup: CDR1 SGHTA, CDR2 FQGNSA. The CDR3 nucleotides are TGTGCCAGCAGCTCCAGACAGGGGGCGAGGGACACTGAAGCTTTCTTT. Translating gives CASSSRQGARDTEAFF.

J is TRBJ2-3 and V is TRBV18; 8 nucleotides agree with TRBD2. CDR3 length: 15 residues. After removal of 2 bases from V and 0 bases from J, the junction contained 1 base not matched to a gene. Germline lookup yields CDR1 KGHSH and CDR2 LQKENI. The CDR3 region is CASSPTSGSTDTQYF. The CDR3 coding sequence is TGTGCCAGCTCACCAACTAGCGGTAGCACAGATACGCAGTATTTT.

This chain uses TRBV29-1 with TRBJ2-4; no reliable D call. The V end lost 6 bases, the J end lost 0 bases, and 18 bases lay between the germline ends. Germline CDR1 is SQVTM and CDR2 is ANQGSEA. This CDR3 has 16 amino acids. CDR3 in amino acids: CSVIPMGNLAKNIQYF. The CDR3 nucleotides are TGCAGCGTCATTCCTATGGGGAATTTAGCCAAAAACATTCAGTACTTC.

The rearrangement uses TRBV11-2 and TRBJ2-7; no clear D gene. The CDR3 consists of 13 residues. The germline CDR1 and CDR2 sequences are SGHAT and FQNNGV. V lost 7 bases to trimming and J lost 2 bases, with 12 bases between them. CDR3: CASKTDGAYEQYF. Written as DNA, the CDR3 is TGTGCCAGCAAAACGGACGGCGCCTACGAGCAGTACTTC.

V and J are TRBV20-1 and TRBJ1-4; tentatively, D is TRBD1 (5 bases). The CDR3 has 11 amino acids. The germline V gene encodes CDR1 DFQATT and CDR2 SNEGSKA (reference sequence). V lost 5 bases, J lost 11 bases, and 12 bases lay in between. The CDR3 nucleotides are TGCAGTGCTGGGTTGGGGGGGAAACTGTTTTTT. Its translation: CSAGLGGKLFF.

V usage is TRBV11-1 and J usage is TRBJ2-4, with unresolved D. The CDR3 runs 12 residues. Germline CDR1 and CDR2: SGHAT and FQDESV (reference sequence). V was pared by 5 bases and J by 6 bases, with 8 bases between. CDR3 residues: CASSLSGNIQYF. The CDR3 DNA reads TGTGCCAGCAGCCTCTCTGGAAACATTCAGTACTTC.

The chain has TRBV11-2 and TRBJ2-2; 9 bases align to TRBD2. V lost 2 bases and J lost 4; bases outside the gene matches: 8. The CDR3 totals 17 residues. Germline CDR1 reads SGHAT; CDR2 reads FQNNGV. CDR3 nucleotides: TGTGCCAGCAGCTTACGAGCCGGGACTAGCAGCACCGGGGAGCTGTTTTTT. It is translated as CASSLRAGTSSTGELFF.

This clone showed up just a few times. The V call is TRBV7-2, the J call TRBJ2-2, with 8 bases matching TRBD2. The CDR3 loop spans 18 amino acids. Germline values: CDR1 SGHTA, CDR2 FQGNSA. After removal of 2 bases from V and 4 bases from J, the junction contained 12 bases not matched to a gene. The CDR3 here is CASSLKAGGAAVTGELFF. The CDR3 region has the DNA TGTGCCAGCAGCTTAAAGGCCGGGGGGGCCGCTGTCACCGGGGAGCTGTTTTTT.

Only one count was recorded for this clone. The CDR3 protein is CASSLQGPNYGYTF. Written as DNA, the CDR3 is TGTGCCAGCAGCTTGCAGGGGCCGAACTATGGCTACACCTTC. V is TRBV5-4 and J is TRBJ1-2; D is perhaps TRBD1 (6 bases). Germline assignment: CDR1 SGHNT and CDR2 YYREEE (reference sequence). The V end was cut by 1 base, the J end by 2 bases, with 9 bases between. This CDR3 has 14 amino acids.

This chain links TRBV2 with TRBJ1-2; D is unresolved. The CDR3 length is 12 residues. Trimming removed 3 bases from V and 7 bases from J, with 9 bases in between. The germline V gene encodes CDR1 SNHLY and CDR2 FYNNEI. The CDR3 nucleotides are TGTGCCAGCAGTGAGAACACCTTTGGCTACACCTTC. It yields the protein CASSENTFGYTF.

The V and J genes are TRBV7-9 and TRBJ1-1, with D uncertain. V dropped 0 bases and J dropped 4 bases, with 9 bases sitting between them. This CDR3 has 14 residues. Looked up from germline, CDR1 is SEHNR and CDR2 is FQNEAQ (reference sequence). CDR3 sequence reads: CASSLALRSTEAFF. CDR3 in DNA: TGTGCCAGCAGCTTAGCGCTCCGCTCCACTGAAGCTTTCTTT.

Turning to this clone: The sample has other DNA sequences that encode this CDR3 too. The chain has TRBV11-2 and TRBJ2-1; D is unresolved. Per germline, CDR1 SGHAT and CDR2 FQNNGV. V gave up 4 bases and J gave up 0 bases, with 4 bases separating them. The CDR3 totals 13 residues. The CDR3 nucleotides read TGTGCCAGCAGCTCCTTCTCCTACAATGAGCAGTTCTTC. Protein sequence: CASSSFSYNEQFF.

The DNA of the CDR3 is TGTGCCTGGAGTGTAGGAGGTACGCAGTATTTT. Protein: CAWSVGGTQYF. The V call is TRBV30, the J call TRBJ2-3, with a possible D match to TRBD2 (5 bases). The germline V gene encodes CDR1 GTSNPN and CDR2 SVGIG (reference sequence). This CDR3 contains 11 residues. V gave up 0 bases and J gave up 8 bases, with 6 bases separating them.

The chain is built from TRBV5-1 and TRBJ2-5; 8 bases agree with TRBD2. The CDR3 has 16 amino acids. The germline gives CDR1 SGHRS, CDR2 YFSETQ. J was trimmed by 8 bases and V by 1 base; bases with no gene match: 13. This chain's CDR3 is CASSLFGGGPVETQYF. The DNA of the CDR3 is TGCGCCAGCAGCTTGTTTGGCGGGGGGCCGGTGGAAACCCAGTACTTC.

This sequence joins TRBV11-2 and TRBJ1-4, with D perhaps matching TRBD1 (5 bases). Trimming removed 3 bases at V and 8 bases at J, with 13 bases between. Germline CDR1 is SGHAT and CDR2 is FQNNGV. The CDR3 spans 14 residues. The CDR3 coding sequence is TGTGCCAGCAGCTTCAGGGCCTTGGGGGAAAAACTGTTTTTT. This sequence encodes CASSFRALGEKLFF.

This chain links TRBV29-1 with TRBJ2-7; D is undetermined. CDR3 length equals 11 residues. Germline CDR1 is SQVTM and CDR2 is ANQGSEA. The germline V and J ends were trimmed by 4 bases and 3 bases, with 7 bases remaining between them. CDR3 sequence (DNA): TGCAGCGTTGTGGTGAGCTACGAGCAGTACTTC. Its protein product is CSVVVSYEQYF.

In this sample, this clone turned up a few times. The chain is built from TRBV18 and TRBJ2-2, with TRBD1 matching 8 bases. Germline-derived CDR1 and CDR2 are KGHSH and LQKENI. The CDR3 is made up of 14 amino acids. V lost 2 bases to trimming and J lost 10 bases; unmatched junction nucleotides: 6. CDR3 sequence (DNA): TGTGCCAGCTCACCAGTGCAGGGGGCGGCGGAGCTGTTTTTT. Its protein product is CASSPVQGAAELFF.

Points on this clone: Other DNA sequences in the sample encode the same CDR3. V and J are TRBV7-2 and TRBJ2-7; 12 nucleotides align to TRBD2. The CDR3 totals 15 residues. The V gene end was trimmed by 5 bases and the J gene end by 2 bases; junction bases not matched to a gene: 4. Germline V gives CDR1 SGHTA, CDR2 FQGNSA. Here the CDR3 DNA reads TGTGCCAGCAGCCCGCGGACTAGCGGGACCTACGAGCAGTACTTC. Translation: CASSPRTSGTYEQYF.

The genes are TRBV11-3 and TRBJ2-1; D is unresolved. In germline, CDR1 is SGHNT, CDR2 YENEEA. This CDR3 is built from 11 residues. Trimming pared 5 bases from V and 8 bases from J, leaving 7 bases between. The CDR3 here is CASSRSHEQFF. The DNA for the CDR3 is TGTGCCAGCAGCCGATCTCATGAGCAGTTCTTC.

The rearrangement links TRBV11-2 to TRBJ2-5; TRBD2 matches 9 bases. Germline CDR1 is SGHAT and CDR2 is FQNNGV. V was clipped by 4 bases and J by 5 bases; unmatched bases: 11. The CDR3 loop spans 16 amino acids. CDR3 in DNA: TGTGCCAGCAGCTCAGGACTAGCGAGGGGGGTGGAGACCCAGTACTTC. Translated: CASSSGLARGVETQYF.

V is TRBV7-9 and J is TRBJ2-5; no clear D gene. The CDR3 consists of 13 residues. V lost 2 bases to trimming and J lost 5 bases, with 9 bases between them. Germline CDR1 is SEHNR and CDR2 is FQNEAQ (reference sequence). The CDR3 here is CASSLLVSETQYF. CDR3 nucleotide sequence: TGTGCCAGCAGCTTACTGGTGAGCGAGACCCAGTACTTC. Filled out from reference TRBV7-9 and TRBJ2-5, the complete variable domain reads DTGVSQNPRHKITKRGQNVTFRCDPISEHNRLYWYRQTLGQGPEFLTYFQNEAQLEKSRLLSDRFSAERPKGSFSTLEIQRTEQGDSAMYLCASSLLVSETQYFGPGTRLLVL.

The gene calls are TRBV18 and TRBJ2-4; TRBD2 agrees at 9 bases. J gave up 7 bases and V 0 bases, and 4 bases lay outside the gene matches. Germline V lookup: CDR1 KGHSH, CDR2 LQKENI. The CDR3 consists of 15 residues. Here the CDR3 reads CASSPPITSGNIQYF. The CDR3 nucleotides are TGTGCCAGCTCACCACCGATAACTAGCGGGAACATTCAGTACTTC. The variable domain in full, completed from reference TRBV18 and TRBJ2-4, reads NAGVMQNPRHLVRRRGQEARLRCSPMKGHSHVYWYRQLPEEGLKFMVYLQKENIIDESGMPKERFSAEFPKEGPSILRIQQVVRGDSAAYFCASSPPITSGNIQYFGAGTRLSVL.

This chain uses TRBV18 with TRBJ2-1; D perhaps matches TRBD2 (6 bases). The germline CDR1 and CDR2 sequences are KGHSH and LQKENI. Between the trimmed V and J ends, which lost 0 bases and 0 bases, there was a span of 15 bases. The CDR3 extends over 18 amino acids. The CDR3 protein is CASSPPGLAPVSYNEQFF. The CDR3 region has the DNA TGTGCCAGCTCACCACCGGGGCTAGCGCCCGTCTCCTACAATGAGCAGTTCTTC. Full variable domain (remainder filled in from reference TRBV18 and TRBJ2-1): NAGVMQNPRHLVRRRGQEARLRCSPMKGHSHVYWYRQLPEEGLKFMVYLQKENIIDESGMPKERFSAEFPKEGPSILRIQQVVRGDSAAYFCASSPPGLAPVSYNEQFFGPGTRLTVL.

CDR3 coding DNA: TGTGCCAGCAGCTTGTCAGGGGGGTACGAGCAGTACTTC. Amino acids: CASSLSGGYEQYF. The V and J genes are TRBV11-3 and TRBJ2-7; D perhaps matches TRBD1 (7 bases). V dropped 3 bases and J dropped 4 bases, with 10 bases sitting between them. The CDR3 extends over 13 amino acids. In germline, CDR1 is SGHNT, CDR2 YENEEA.

The rearrangement uses TRBV2 and TRBJ2-2; unclear D gene. The CDR3 sequence is 13 residues long. Germline-derived CDR1 and CDR2 are SNHLY and FYNNEI. V shed 3 bases and J shed 3 bases, with 5 bases lying between them. The CDR3 nucleotides read TGTGCCAGCAGTGAGACTCACACCGGGGAGCTGTTTTTT. Protein: CASSETHTGELFF.

The chain has TRBV7-3 and TRBJ1-6; 8 bases are a match to TRBD1. The CDR3 sequence is 14 residues long. Germline lookup yields CDR1 SGHTA and CDR2 FQGTGA. The V gene end was trimmed by 1 base and the J gene end by 7 bases; junction bases not matched to a gene: 0. The CDR3 reads CASSLRDRNSPLHF. The CDR3 DNA reads as TGTGCCAGCAGCTTAAGGGACAGGAATTCACCCCTCCACTTT.

V and J are TRBV6-6 and TRBJ1-1; 9 bases map to TRBD1. Trimming removed 5 bases from V and 4 bases from J; junction bases left unmatched: 2. The CDR3 spans 13 residues. Germline V gives CDR1 MNHNY, CDR2 SVGAGI (reference sequence). The CDR3 DNA reads as TGTGCCAGCAGTCAGACAGGGGGCACTGAAGCTTTCTTT. The encoded protein is CASSQTGGTEAFF.

V gene TRBV20-1 combines with J gene TRBJ1-2; no clear D. There are 11 residues in the CDR3. Trimming shortened V by 4 bases and J by 4 bases, and 7 bases separated the two germline ends. Germline V lookup: CDR1 DFQATT, CDR2 SNEGSKA (reference sequence). The CDR3 sequence: CSAKGIYGYTF. The CDR3 DNA reads as TGCAGTGCTAAGGGCATCTATGGCTACACCTTC.

The rearrangement joins TRBV6-6 to TRBJ1-6, with D uncertain. The CDR3 spans 16 residues. CDR1 and CDR2 from the germline V gene are MNHNY and SVGAGI (reference sequence). Deletions cut 0 bases from V and 7 bases from J, with 13 bases between. The CDR3 is CASSYSRPGLNSPLHF. CDR3 in DNA: TGTGCCAGCAGTTACTCGAGGCCGGGTTTGAATTCACCCCTCCACTTT.